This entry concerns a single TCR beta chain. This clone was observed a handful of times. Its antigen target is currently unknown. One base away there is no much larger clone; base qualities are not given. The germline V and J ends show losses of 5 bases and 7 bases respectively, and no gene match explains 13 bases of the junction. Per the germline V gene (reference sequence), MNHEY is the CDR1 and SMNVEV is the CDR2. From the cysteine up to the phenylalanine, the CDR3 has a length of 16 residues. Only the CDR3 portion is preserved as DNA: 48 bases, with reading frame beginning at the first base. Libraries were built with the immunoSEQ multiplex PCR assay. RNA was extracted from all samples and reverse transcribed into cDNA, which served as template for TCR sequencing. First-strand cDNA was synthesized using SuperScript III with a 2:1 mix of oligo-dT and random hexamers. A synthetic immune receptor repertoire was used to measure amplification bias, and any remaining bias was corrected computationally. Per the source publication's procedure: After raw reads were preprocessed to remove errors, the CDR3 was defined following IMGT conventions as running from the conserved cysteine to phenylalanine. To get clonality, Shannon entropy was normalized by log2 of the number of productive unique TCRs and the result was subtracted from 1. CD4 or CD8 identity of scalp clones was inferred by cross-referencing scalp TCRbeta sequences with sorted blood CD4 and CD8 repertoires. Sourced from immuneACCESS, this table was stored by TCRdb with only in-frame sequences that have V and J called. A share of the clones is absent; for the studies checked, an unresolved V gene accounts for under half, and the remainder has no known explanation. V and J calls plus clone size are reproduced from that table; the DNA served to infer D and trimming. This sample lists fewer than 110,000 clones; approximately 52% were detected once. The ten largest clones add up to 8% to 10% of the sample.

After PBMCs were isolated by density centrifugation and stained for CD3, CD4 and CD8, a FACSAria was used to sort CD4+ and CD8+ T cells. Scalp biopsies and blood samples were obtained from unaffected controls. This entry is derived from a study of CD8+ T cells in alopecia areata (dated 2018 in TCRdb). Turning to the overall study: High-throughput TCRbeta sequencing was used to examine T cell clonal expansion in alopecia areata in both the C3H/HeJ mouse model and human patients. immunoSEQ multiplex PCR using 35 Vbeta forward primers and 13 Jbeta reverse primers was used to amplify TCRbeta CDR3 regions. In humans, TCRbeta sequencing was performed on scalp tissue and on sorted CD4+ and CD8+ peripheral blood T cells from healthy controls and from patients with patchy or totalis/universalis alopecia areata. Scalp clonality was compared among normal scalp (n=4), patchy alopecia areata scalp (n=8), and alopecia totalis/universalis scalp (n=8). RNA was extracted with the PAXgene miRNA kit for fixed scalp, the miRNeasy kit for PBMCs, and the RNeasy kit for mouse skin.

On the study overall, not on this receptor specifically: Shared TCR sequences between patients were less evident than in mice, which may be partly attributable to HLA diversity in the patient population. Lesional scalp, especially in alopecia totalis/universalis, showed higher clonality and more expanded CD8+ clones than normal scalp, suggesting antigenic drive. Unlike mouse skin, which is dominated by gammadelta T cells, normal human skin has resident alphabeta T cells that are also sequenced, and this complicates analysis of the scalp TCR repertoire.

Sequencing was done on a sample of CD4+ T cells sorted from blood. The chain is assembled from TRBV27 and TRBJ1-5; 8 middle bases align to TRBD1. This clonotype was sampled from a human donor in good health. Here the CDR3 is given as CASSPGTGVFGQPQHF. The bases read TGTGCCAGCAGTCCGGGGACAGGCGTGTTTGGGCAGCCCCAGCATTTT.